This record looks at one TCR beta chain sequence and its context. The same CDR3 is also encoded by other DNA sequences in this sample. Only in-frame clones appear in the TCRdb table, and some are missing; sequencing was by immunoSEQ multiplex PCR. This table has 60,000 to 85,000 clones, around four fifths appearing once. The CDR3 sequence is 12 residues long. V was clipped by 0 bases and J by 2 bases, with 1 base between them. Germline CDR1 reads SGDLS; CDR2 reads YYNGEE. The source of the sample is a study of OX40 agonist ivuxolimab in advanced cancers. The chain joins TRBV9 to TRBJ2-3; D gene ambiguous. The receptor was isolated from an adult with an advanced solid tumor such as melanoma, head and neck, liver or kidney cancer. This material consisted of CD4+ or CD8+ T cells sorted from blood, taken in a trial of the OX40 agonist ivuxolimab. CDR3 nucleotides: TGTGCCAGCAGCGTAGTCACAGATACGCAGTATTTT. Amino acid sequence: CASSVVTDTQYF.